This T cell receptor beta chain was identified in a study of STAT5B mutations in CD4+ large granular lymphocyte leukemia. Of note for this clone: The antigen is unknown.

The CDR3 is 14 residues long. Trimming left V 0 bases short and J 3 bases short, with 8 bases between. Germline loops: CDR1 KGHSH, CDR2 LQKENI. Study processing details: Productive clonotypes were detectable down to 2.59 x 10-5 frequency. TCRdb keeps only in-frame clones here, not all; method: immunoSEQ multiplex PCR. Clonal size and the V and J genes are those of that table, whereas D and trimming came from the DNA. The sample has over 30,000 clones; 75% to 85% are singletons. Study results and caveats: The CD4+ versus CD8+ T-LGLL clonality difference may reflect limited sample size. TRBV06-family usage was enriched in top patient clones (8/27) versus controls (2/35).

The genes are TRBV18 and TRBJ2-5; possible D gene TRBD1, 5 bases. The sequenced sample was CD4+ T cells from blood buffy coats. This TCR derives from a human donor in good health. In DNA, the CDR3 is TGTGCCAGCTCACCACCTGTCAGGGAAGAGACCCAGTACTTC. Its translation is CASSPPVREETQYF.